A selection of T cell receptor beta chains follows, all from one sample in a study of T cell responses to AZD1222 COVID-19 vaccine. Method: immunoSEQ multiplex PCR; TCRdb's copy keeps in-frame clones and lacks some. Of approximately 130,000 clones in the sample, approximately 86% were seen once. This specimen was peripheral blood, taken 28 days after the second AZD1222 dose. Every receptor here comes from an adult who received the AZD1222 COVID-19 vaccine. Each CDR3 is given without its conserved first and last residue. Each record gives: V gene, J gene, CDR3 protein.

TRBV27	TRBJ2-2	ASSSRRGGRGWELF
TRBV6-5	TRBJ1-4	ASIGGGFNEKLF
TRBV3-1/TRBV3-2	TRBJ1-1	ASSQPGQGNTEAF
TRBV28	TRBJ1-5	ASSLDREAQPQH
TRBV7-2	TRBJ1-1	ASSLAWPGEAF
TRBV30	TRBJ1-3	AVKDLLSGNTIY
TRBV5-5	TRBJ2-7	ASSLAPGQGAYEQY
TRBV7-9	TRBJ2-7	ASSSGTGSGHEQY
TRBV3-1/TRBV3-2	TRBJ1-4	ASSQRGGSNEKLF
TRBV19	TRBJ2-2	ASSIVGLGGELF
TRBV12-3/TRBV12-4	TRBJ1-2	ATRTGTNYGYT
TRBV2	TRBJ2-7	ASSDLISGIEQY
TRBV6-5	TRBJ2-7	ASSHREGYEQY
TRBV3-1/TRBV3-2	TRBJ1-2	ASSQEGGRGVYGYT
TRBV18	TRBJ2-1	ASSPPGTPLGNEQF
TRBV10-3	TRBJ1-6	AIRGGTANSPLH
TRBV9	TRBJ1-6	ASSGKMSSYNSPLH
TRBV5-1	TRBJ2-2	ASSLRTGANTGELF
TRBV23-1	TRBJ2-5	ASSQFRGHQETQY
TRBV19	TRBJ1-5	ASSSRIGQPQH
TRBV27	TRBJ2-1	ASSSSLAGGRNEQF
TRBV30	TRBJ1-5	AWEDGTGMSNQPQH
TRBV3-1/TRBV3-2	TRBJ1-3	ASTQAWHSGNTIY
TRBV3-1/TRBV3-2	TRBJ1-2	ASSQRGGTGYGYT
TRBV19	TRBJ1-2	ASSFPPYGYT
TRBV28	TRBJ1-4	ASSFRGQKNEKLF